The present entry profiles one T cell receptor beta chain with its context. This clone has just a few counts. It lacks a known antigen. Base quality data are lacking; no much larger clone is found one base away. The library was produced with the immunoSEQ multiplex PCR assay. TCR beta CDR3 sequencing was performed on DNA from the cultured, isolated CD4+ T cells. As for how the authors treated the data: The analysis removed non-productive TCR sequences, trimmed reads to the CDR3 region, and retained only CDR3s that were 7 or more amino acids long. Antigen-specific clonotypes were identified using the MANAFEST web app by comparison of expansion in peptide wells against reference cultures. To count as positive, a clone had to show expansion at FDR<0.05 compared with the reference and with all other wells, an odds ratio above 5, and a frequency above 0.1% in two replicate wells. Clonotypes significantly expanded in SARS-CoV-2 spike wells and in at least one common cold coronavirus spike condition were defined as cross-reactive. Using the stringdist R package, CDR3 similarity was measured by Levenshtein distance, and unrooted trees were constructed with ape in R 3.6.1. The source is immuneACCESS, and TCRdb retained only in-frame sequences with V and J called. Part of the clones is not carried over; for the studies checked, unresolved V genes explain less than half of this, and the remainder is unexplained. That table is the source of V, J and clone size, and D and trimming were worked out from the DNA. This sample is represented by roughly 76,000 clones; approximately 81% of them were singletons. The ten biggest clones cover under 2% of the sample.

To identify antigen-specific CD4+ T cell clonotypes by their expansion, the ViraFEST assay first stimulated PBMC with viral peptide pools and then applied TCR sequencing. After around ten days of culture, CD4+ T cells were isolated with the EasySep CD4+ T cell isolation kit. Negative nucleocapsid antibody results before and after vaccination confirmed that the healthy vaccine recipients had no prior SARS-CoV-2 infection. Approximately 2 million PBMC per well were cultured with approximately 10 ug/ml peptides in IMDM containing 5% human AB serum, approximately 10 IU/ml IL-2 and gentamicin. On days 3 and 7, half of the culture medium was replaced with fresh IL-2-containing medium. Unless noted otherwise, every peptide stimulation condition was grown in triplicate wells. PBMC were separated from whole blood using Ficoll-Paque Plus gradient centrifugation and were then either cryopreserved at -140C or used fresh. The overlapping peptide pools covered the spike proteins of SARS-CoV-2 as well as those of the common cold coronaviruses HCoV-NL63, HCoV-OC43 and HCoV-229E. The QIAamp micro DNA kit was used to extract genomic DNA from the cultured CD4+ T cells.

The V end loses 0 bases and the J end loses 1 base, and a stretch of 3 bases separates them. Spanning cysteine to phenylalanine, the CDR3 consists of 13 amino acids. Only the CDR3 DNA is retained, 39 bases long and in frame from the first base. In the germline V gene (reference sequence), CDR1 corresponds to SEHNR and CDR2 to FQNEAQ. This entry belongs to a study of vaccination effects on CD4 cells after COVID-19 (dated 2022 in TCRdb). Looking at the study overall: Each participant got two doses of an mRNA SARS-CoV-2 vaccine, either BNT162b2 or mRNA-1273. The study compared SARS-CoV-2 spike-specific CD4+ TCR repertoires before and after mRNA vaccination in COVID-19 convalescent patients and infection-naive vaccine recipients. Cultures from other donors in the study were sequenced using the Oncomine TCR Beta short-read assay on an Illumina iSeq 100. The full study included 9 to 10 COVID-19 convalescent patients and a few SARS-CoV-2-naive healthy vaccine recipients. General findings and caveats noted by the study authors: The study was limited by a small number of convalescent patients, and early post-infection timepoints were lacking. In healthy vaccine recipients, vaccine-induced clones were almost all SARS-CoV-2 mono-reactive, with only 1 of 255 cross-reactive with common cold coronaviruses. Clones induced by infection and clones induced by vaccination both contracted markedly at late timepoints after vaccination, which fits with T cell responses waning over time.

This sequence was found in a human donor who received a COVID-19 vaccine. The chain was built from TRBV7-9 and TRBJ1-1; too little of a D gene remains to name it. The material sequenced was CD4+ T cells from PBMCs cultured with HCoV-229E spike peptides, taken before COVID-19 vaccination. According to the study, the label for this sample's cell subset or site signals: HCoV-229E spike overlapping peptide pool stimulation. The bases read TGTGCCAGCAGCTTAGCGACGAACACTGAAGCTTTCTTT. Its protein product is CASSLATNTEAFF.